This passage covers 9 T cell receptor beta chains from one sample sequenced in a study of cytomegalovirus exposure and HLA in healthy donors. A multiplex PCR was run with 60 Vbeta primers and 13 Jbeta primers. TCRdb's table, derived via immunoSEQ multiplex PCR, lists solely in-frame clones and lacks some. The table lists fewer than 200,000 clones, roughly four fifths of them singletons, with about 0.8% in the top ten. Source material: PBMCs. Every receptor here comes from a female donor in good health and CMV-seronegative.

J is TRBJ2-5 and V is TRBV5-1; 12 positions match TRBD2. Germline CDR1 and CDR2: SGHRS and YFSETQ. The CDR3 runs 17 residues. The trim removed 5 bases at V and 5 bases at J, leaving 13 bases unmatched. The CDR3 sequence: CASRTTPLAGGKETQYF. For the CDR3, the DNA is TGCGCCAGCAGAACCACGCCCCTAGCGGGAGGGAAGGAGACCCAGTACTTC. Drawing the rest from reference TRBV5-1 and TRBJ2-5, the complete variable domain is KAGVTQTPRYLIKTRGQQVTLSCSPISGHRSVSWYQQTPGQGLQFLFEYFSETQRNKGNFPGRFSGRQFSNSRSEMNVSTLELGDSALYLCASRTTPLAGGKETQYFGPGTRLLVL.

The gene calls are TRBV29-1 and TRBJ1-1, with D unresolved. CDR1 and CDR2 (germline): SQVTM, ANQGSEA. Deletions cut 2 bases from V and 2 bases from J, with 6 bases between. The length of the CDR3 is 12 residues. The CDR3 region has the DNA TGCAGCGTTGAACACAGTAACACTGAAGCTTTCTTT. It specifies CSVEHSNTEAFF. The full variable domain, completed using reference TRBV29-1 and TRBJ1-1, is SAVISQKPSRDICQRGTSLTIQCQVDSQVTMMFWYRQQPGQSLTLIATANQGSEATYESGFVIDKFPISRPNLTFSTLTVSNMSPEDSSIYLCSVEHSNTEAFFGQGTRLTVV.

The chain has TRBV10-3 and TRBJ2-3, with D perhaps TRBD2 (5 bases). V was trimmed by 10 bases and J by 5 bases, leaving 13 bases between them. The CDR3 is 12 amino acids. CDR1 and CDR2 from the germline V gene are ENHRY and SYGVKD. CDR3 coding DNA: TGTGCCACCCTCGGACTTGGAGATACGCAGTATTTT. Amino acids: CATLGLGDTQYF.

This chain links TRBV15 with TRBJ1-3, with 7 bases aligning to TRBD1. The CDR3 contains 15 residues. V lost 5 bases to trimming and J lost 6 bases; unmatched junction nucleotides: 10. Germline-derived CDR1 and CDR2 are LNHNV and YYDKDF (reference sequence). CDR3 protein: CATSERQGKLNTIYF. The DNA for the CDR3 is TGTGCCACCAGCGAGAGACAGGGAAAATTAAACACCATATATTTT. The whole variable domain, filled in from reference TRBV15 and TRBJ1-3, reads DAMVIQNPRYQVTQFGKPVTLSCSQTLNHNVMYWYQQKSSQAPKLLFHYYDKDFNNEADTPDNFQSRRPNTSFCFLDIRSPGLGDTAMYLCATSERQGKLNTIYFGEGSWLTVV.

This clone is a singleton in its sample. J is TRBJ2-7 and V is TRBV4-2; 7 bases are a match to TRBD1. The CDR3 sequence is 13 residues long. Unmatched junction bases numbered 3, after V lost 1 base and J lost 6 bases. Germline V gene lookup returns CDR1 LGHNA and CDR2 YNFKEQ. Here the CDR3 reads CASSQGTGLEQYF. CDR3 in DNA: TGTGCCAGCAGCCAAGGGACAGGACTCGAGCAGTACTTC.

As for this clone: Its ends do not fully match the called genes, so a read error is possible. This rearrangement joins TRBV28 to TRBJ2-7, with a tentative D call TRBD2 (5 bases). CDR1 and CDR2 (germline): MDHEN, SYDVKM. This CDR3 spans 13 amino acids. The CDR3 sequence: CASKRSGSYEQYF. CDR3 nucleotide sequence: TGCGCCAGCAAGAGGAGCGGCTCCTACGAGCAGTACTTC.

In this sample, this clone turned up once. This chain connects TRBV4-1 to TRBJ2-1, with D tentatively TRBD2 (6 bases). This CDR3 is 15 amino acids long. The germline V gene has CDR1 MGHRA and CDR2 YSYEKL. Trimming removed 0 bases at V and 4 bases at J, with 10 bases between. The CDR3 DNA reads as TGCGCCAGCAGCCAAGATCCAGGGAGGTACAATGAGCAGTTCTTC. This encodes CASSQDPGRYNEQFF.

This clone was seen a handful of times. This chain connects TRBV5-4 to TRBJ2-3; 9 bases are a match to TRBD2. J lost 4 bases, V lost 4 bases, and 10 bases had no gene match. The CDR3 contains 16 residues. In germline, CDR1 is SGHNT, CDR2 YYREEE (reference sequence). CDR3 in amino acids: CASSPGGGRAADTQYF. The CDR3 DNA reads TGTGCCAGCAGCCCTGGGGGCGGGAGGGCCGCAGATACGCAGTATTTT.

The chain uses TRBV28 and TRBJ2-1, with D possibly being TRBD2 (5 bases). V was pared by 5 bases and J by 4 bases, with 15 bases between. Germline assignment: CDR1 MDHEN and CDR2 SYDVKM. This CDR3 contains 15 residues. CDR3 nucleotide sequence: TGTGCCAGCAGTCACAGCGGCAGGAAGTACAATGAGCAGTTCTTC. Translating it yields CASSHSGRKYNEQFF.